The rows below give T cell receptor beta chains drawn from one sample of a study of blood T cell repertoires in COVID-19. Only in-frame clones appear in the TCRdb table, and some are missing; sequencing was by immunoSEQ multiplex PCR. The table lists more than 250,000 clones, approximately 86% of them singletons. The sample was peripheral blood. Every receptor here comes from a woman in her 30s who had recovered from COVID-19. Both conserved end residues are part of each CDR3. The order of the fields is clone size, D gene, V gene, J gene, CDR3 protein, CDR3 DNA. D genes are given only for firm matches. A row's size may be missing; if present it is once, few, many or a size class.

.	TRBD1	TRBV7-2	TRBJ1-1	CASSLGTGADTEAFF	TGTGCCAGCAGCTTAGGGACAGGGGCGGACACTGAAGCTTTCTTT
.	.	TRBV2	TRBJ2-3	CASSESTDTQYF	TGTGCCAGCAGTGAATCTACAGATACGCAGTATTTT
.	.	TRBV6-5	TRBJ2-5	CASSSRPRVYQETQYF	TGTGCCAGCAGTTCCCGCCCCAGGGTGTACCAAGAGACCCAGTACTTC
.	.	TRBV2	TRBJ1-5	CASSERGDFQPQHF	TGTGCCAGCAGTGAACGGGGGGATTTTCAGCCCCAGCATTTT
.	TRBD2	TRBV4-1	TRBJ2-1	CASSQSSPRGGTYNEQFF	TGCGCCAGCAGCCAATCCTCCCCACGGGGGGGGACTTACAATGAGCAGTTCTTC
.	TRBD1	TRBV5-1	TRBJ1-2	CASSPPGQVGYGYTF	TGCGCCAGCAGCCCACCCGGACAGGTCGGCTATGGCTACACCTTC
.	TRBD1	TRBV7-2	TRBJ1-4	CASSLHAGTGDEKLFF	TGTGCCAGCAGCCTACATGCCGGGACAGGCGATGAAAAACTGTTTTTT
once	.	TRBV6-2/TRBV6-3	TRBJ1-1	CASSYSAGRAFF	TGTGCCAGCAGTTATAGCGCCGGACGAGCTTTCTTT
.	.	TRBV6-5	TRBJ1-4	CASSYSTGGEKLFF	TGTGCCAGCAGTTACTCCACTGGAGGGGAAAAACTGTTTTTT
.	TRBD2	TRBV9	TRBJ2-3	CASSVGPSGGTDTQYF	TGTGCCAGCAGCGTAGGCCCTAGCGGGGGTACAGATACGCAGTATTTT
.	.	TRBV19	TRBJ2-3	CASSMGTGEADTQYF	TGTGCCAGTAGTATGGGAACAGGGGAGGCAGATACGCAGTATTTT
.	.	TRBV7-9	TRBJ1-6	CASSFGQDNSPLHF	TGTGCCAGCAGCTTTGGACAAGATAATTCACCCCTCCACTTT
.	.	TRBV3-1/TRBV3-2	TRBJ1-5	CASSQYNSNQPQHF	TGTGCCAGCAGCCAATATAATAGCAATCAGCCCCAGCATTTT
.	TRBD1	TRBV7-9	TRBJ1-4	CASSSGSTGGNNEKLFF	TGTGCCAGCAGCTCTGGGTCGACAGGGGGGAATAATGAAAAACTGTTTTTT
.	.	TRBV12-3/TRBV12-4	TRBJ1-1	CASSHPTGTEAFF	TGTGCCAGCAGTCACCCGACAGGCACTGAAGCTTTCTTT
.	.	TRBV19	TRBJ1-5	CASKGGSNQPQHF	TGTGCCAGTAAGGGAGGGAGCAATCAGCCCCAGCATTTT
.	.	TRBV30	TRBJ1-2	CAWRGKRGGYGYTF	TGTGCCTGGAGGGGAAAAAGGGGTGGCTATGGCTACACCTTC
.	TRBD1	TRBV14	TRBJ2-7	CASSQQGQGAYEQYF	TGTGCCAGCAGCCAACAAGGACAGGGGGCCTACGAGCAGTACTTC
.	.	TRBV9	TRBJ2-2	CASSSPLGGSRTGELFF	TGTGCCAGCAGCTCCCCCCTCGGAGGTTCGAGGACCGGGGAGCTGTTTTTT
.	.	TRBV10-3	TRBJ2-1	CAISESRAGEFF	TGTGCCATCAGTGAGTCGAGGGCAGGGGAGTTCTTC
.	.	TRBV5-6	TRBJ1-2	CASSLRGNYGYTF	TGTGCCAGCAGCTTGCGGGGAAACTATGGCTACACCTTC
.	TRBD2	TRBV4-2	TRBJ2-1	CASSQVPGTSNNEQFF	TGTGCCAGCAGCCAAGTACCCGGGACTAGTAACAATGAGCAGTTCTTC
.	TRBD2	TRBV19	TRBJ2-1	CASSARGILAGSSYNEQFF	TGTGCCAGTAGTGCACGGGGCATTCTAGCGGGAAGCTCCTACAATGAGCAGTTCTTC
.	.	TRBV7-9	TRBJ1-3	CASSPSGNTIYF	TGTGCCAGCAGCCCTTCTGGAAACACCATATATTTT
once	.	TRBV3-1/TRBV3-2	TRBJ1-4	CASKKNPSGTNEKLFF	TGTGCCAGCAAAAAAAACCCCTCGGGAACTAATGAAAAACTGTTTTTT
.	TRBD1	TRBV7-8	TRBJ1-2	CASSLDWNRGEWGYTF	TGTGCCAGCAGCTTAGATTGGAACAGGGGGGAATGGGGCTACACCTTC
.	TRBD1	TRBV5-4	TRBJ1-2	CASSVPGTGVYGYTF	TGTGCCAGCAGCGTCCCCGGGACAGGGGTCTATGGCTACACCTTC
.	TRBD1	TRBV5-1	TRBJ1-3	CASSSQGSGNTIYF	TGCGCCAGCAGCTCACAGGGGTCTGGAAACACCATATATTTT
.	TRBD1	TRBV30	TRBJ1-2	CAAEGQGTIRYGYTF	TGTGCCGCGGAAGGACAGGGAACAATTCGGTATGGCTACACCTTC
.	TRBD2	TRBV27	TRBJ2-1	CASSAIREGLNEQFF	TGTGCCAGCAGTGCGATTAGGGAGGGCCTAAATGAGCAGTTCTTC
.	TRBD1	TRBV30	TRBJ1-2	CAWSKQGAQNYGYTF	TGTGCCTGGAGTAAACAGGGGGCGCAGAATTATGGCTACACCTTC
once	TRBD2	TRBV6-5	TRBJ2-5	CASSRGGGRGETQYF	TGTGCCAGCAGCCGGGGGGGAGGACGAGGCGAGACCCAGTACTTC
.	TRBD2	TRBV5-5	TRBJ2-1	CASSPRLAGYNEQFF	TGTGCCAGCAGCCCCAGACTAGCGGGCTACAATGAGCAGTTCTTC
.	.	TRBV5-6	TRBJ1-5	CASSTLGGGPNQPQHF	TGTGCCAGCAGCACCCTCGGGGGGGGCCCAAATCAGCCCCAGCATTTT
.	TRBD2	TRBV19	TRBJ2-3	CASRARASGDGDTQYF	TGTGCCAGTAGAGCCCGTGCTAGCGGGGACGGAGATACGCAGTATTTT
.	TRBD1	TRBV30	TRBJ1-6	CAWSPDRTNNSPLHF	TGTGCCTGGAGCCCGGACAGGACTAATAATTCACCCCTCCACTTT
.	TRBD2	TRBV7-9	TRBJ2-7	CASSLLLAGGPYEQYF	TGTGCCAGCAGCCTCCTACTAGCGGGAGGCCCCTACGAGCAGTACTTC